The 23 T cell receptor beta chains below were found in one sample sequenced in a study of early T cells in non-severe SARS-CoV-2 infection. One entry per CDR3 protein, called by TCRdb with MiXCR from the 5' RACE reads. Among approximately 84,000 distinct CDR3 sequences listed, about 15% were seen once. The sequenced material came from whole blood. The receptors derive from an adult who was a healthcare worker with PCR-confirmed SARS-CoV-2 infection or an uninfected control (not recorded which).

This chain links TRBV9 with TRBJ2-2; 9 nucleotides match TRBD2. Germline trimming cut 2 bases from V and 6 bases from J; bases unmatched to any gene: 8. Germline values: CDR1 SGDLS, CDR2 YYNGEE. The CDR3 runs 16 residues. The CDR3 sequence: CASSVGLAHGAGELFF. CDR3 coding DNA: TGTGCCAGCAGCGTGGGACTAGCCCACGGCGCCGGGGAGCTGTTTTTT.

This clonotype appeared many times. The CDR3 DNA follows: TGTGCCATCTCCCTGGTAAGGGAGAACACTGAAGCTTTCTTT. This translates into CAISLVRENTEAFF. The gene calls are TRBV10-3 and TRBJ1-1, with D uncertain. This CDR3 is built from 14 residues. Germline lookup yields CDR1 ENHRY and CDR2 SYGVKD. V dropped 8 bases and J dropped 1 base, with 14 bases sitting between them.

This chain links TRBV20-1 with TRBJ2-1; 7 bases align to TRBD2. Per germline, CDR1 DFQATT and CDR2 SNEGSKA (reference sequence). The CDR3 length is 15 residues. V lost 3 bases, J lost 9 bases, and 14 bases stayed unmatched. The CDR3 bases are TGCAGTGCTAGGGGGGAGCGGGATCTCTCGGGTGAGCAGTTCTTC. Translating gives CSARGERDLSGEQFF.

This clonotype was counted a few times. The chain employs TRBV6-4 and TRBJ2-3; D might be TRBD1 (5 bases). V lost 0 bases and J 3 bases, leaving 16 bases between the germline ends. The CDR3 runs to 17 residues. Germline V CDR1 and CDR2: MRHNA, SNTAGT. CDR3 region: CASSDSLAQDMTDTQYF. CDR3 in DNA: TGTGCCAGCAGTGACTCTCTTGCGCAGGACATGACAGATACGCAGTATTTT.

V and J are TRBV12-3 or TRBV12-4 and TRBJ2-7; D gene uncertain. The ends were cut back, 6 bases at V and 4 bases at J, with 10 bases in the middle. The CDR3 totals 12 residues. Here the CDR3 DNA reads TGTGCCAGCAGCCGACCCAGGTACGAGCAGTACTTC. Protein sequence: CASSRPRYEQYF.

This clonotype was counted at least ten times. This chain's CDR3 is CASRVPELRAQYF. In DNA form, the CDR3 reads TGTGCCAGCAGGGTGCCAGAGCTTAGGGCGCAGTATTTT. The chain joins TRBV2 to TRBJ2-3; D not resolved. Trimming cost V 6 bases and J 10 bases, with 17 bases left between them. There are 13 residues in the CDR3. Germline CDR1 and CDR2: SNHLY and FYNNEI.

Only a few counts were recorded for this clonotype. The rearrangement joins TRBV3-1 to TRBJ2-7, with 7 positions matching TRBD1. The CDR3 extends over 15 amino acids. Per the germline V gene, CDR1 is LGHDT and CDR2 is YNNKEL (reference sequence). J lost 5 bases, V lost 3 bases, and 10 bases had no gene match. The DNA of the CDR3 is TGTGCCAGCAGCCAGACACTGACAGGGATCCACGAGCAGTACTTC. It is translated as CASSQTLTGIHEQYF.

In this sample, this clonotype turned up a few times. V gene TRBV18 combines with J gene TRBJ1-2, with D uncertain. The V end lost 3 bases, the J end lost 0 bases, and 5 bases lay between the germline ends. The CDR3 runs to 13 residues. Germline V CDR1 and CDR2: KGHSH, LQKENI. CDR3 sequence: CASSPIPNYGYTF. The CDR3, as DNA: TGTGCCAGCTCACCGATACCTAACTATGGCTACACCTTC.

The gene calls are TRBV27 and TRBJ2-7; D possibly corresponds to TRBD1 (5 bases). V was clipped by 0 bases and J by 5 bases, with 8 bases between them. The CDR3 extends over 13 amino acids. Germline V lookup: CDR1 MNHEY, CDR2 SMNVEV (reference sequence). The CDR3 protein is CASSLSRRDEQYF. Here the CDR3 DNA reads TGTGCCAGCAGTTTATCCCGCAGGGACGAGCAGTACTTC.

This CDR3 is CAISESSGRSYEQYF. For the CDR3, the DNA is TGTGCCATCAGTGAGTCATCAGGGCGCTCCTACGAGCAGTACTTC. The chain combines TRBV10-3 with TRBJ2-7; D possibly corresponds to TRBD1 (5 bases). Per the germline V gene, CDR1 is ENHRY and CDR2 is SYGVKD. The CDR3 loop spans 15 amino acids. The germline V and J ends were trimmed by 0 bases and 0 bases, with 9 bases remaining between them.

The V and J genes are TRBV6-5 and TRBJ2-5, with TRBD1 identical over 8 bases. Germline-derived CDR1 and CDR2 are MNHEY and SVGAGI. With 7 bases clipped from V and 5 bases from J, the junction kept 6 bases outside the gene matches. The CDR3 extends over 13 amino acids. The CDR3 sequence is CASKRTGSETQYF. CDR3 nucleotide sequence: TGTGCCAGCAAAAGGACAGGGAGCGAGACCCAGTACTTC.

This clonotype came up many times. This rearrangement joins TRBV18 to TRBJ1-5; maybe TRBD1 (6 bases). The V gene's germline CDR1 is KGHSH and CDR2 LQKENI. This CDR3 has 14 amino acids. Trimming took 3 bases from V and 9 from J, leaving 15 bases between them. The CDR3 here is CASSPGQPSSPQHF. DNA of the CDR3: TGTGCCAGCTCACCTGGACAGCCCTCATCGCCCCAGCATTTT.

In its sample, this clonotype was seen many times. CDR3 amino acids: CASSLSSYEQYF. The CDR3, as DNA: TGTGCCAGCAGCCTAAGCTCCTACGAGCAGTACTTC. The rearrangement uses TRBV28 and TRBJ2-7; no firm D call. This CDR3 has 12 amino acids. The germline V and J ends were trimmed by 6 bases and 0 bases, with 6 bases remaining between them. Germline V gene data show CDR1 as MDHEN and CDR2 as SYDVKM.

This clonotype was counted ten times or more. The rearrangement links TRBV12-3 or TRBV12-4 to TRBJ1-2, with D possibly being TRBD1 (5 bases). The ends were cut back, 6 bases at V and 0 bases at J, with 11 bases in the middle. This CDR3 is built from 14 residues. The DNA for the CDR3 is TGTGCCAGCAGCCGGGGGTCGGCTAACTATGGCTACACCTTC. Its translation is CASSRGSANYGYTF.

This clonotype occurred a few times. The chain is built from TRBV5-1 and TRBJ2-7; 9 bases fit TRBD2. The CDR3 length is 15 residues. V lost 2 bases, J lost 2 bases, and 5 bases stayed unmatched. Looked up from germline, CDR1 is SGHRS and CDR2 is YFSETQ. CDR3 sequence reads: CASSFGLAGPYEQYF. Written as DNA, the CDR3 is TGCGCCAGCAGCTTTGGGCTAGCGGGGCCCTACGAGCAGTACTTC.

This clonotype appeared a few times. This chain uses TRBV7-2 with TRBJ1-1, with D uncertain. Trimming took off 3 bases at V and 8 bases at J, with 10 bases between the two ends. Germline CDR1 is SGHTA and CDR2 is FQGNSA. CDR3 size: 12 residues. The CDR3 protein is CASSFFPTEAFF. The DNA of the CDR3 is TGTGCCAGCAGCTTCTTCCCCACCGAAGCTTTCTTT.

The sample holds many counts of this clonotype. The CDR3 spells CSAPGLAGGREQYF. DNA of the CDR3: TGCAGTGCTCCGGGACTAGCGGGAGGCCGCGAGCAGTACTTC. V and J are TRBV20-1 and TRBJ2-7; 15 nucleotides agree with TRBD2. The CDR3 is made up of 14 amino acids. The germline V gene has CDR1 DFQATT and CDR2 SNEGSKA (reference sequence). V shed 5 bases and J 6 bases; nucleotides not matched to a gene: 5.

This clonotype was recorded at least ten times. The chain couples TRBV20-1 to TRBJ1-2; no reliable D call. CDR1 is DFQATT, CDR2 SNEGSKA, per germline (reference sequence). The CDR3 consists of 12 residues. Trimming removed 5 bases at V and 6 bases at J, with 13 bases between. Here the CDR3 DNA reads TGCAGTGCTGTTATCGGGCGGGATGGCTACACCTTC. It translates to CSAVIGRDGYTF.

This chain uses TRBV12-3 or TRBV12-4 with TRBJ1-6; possible D gene TRBD1, 6 bases. This CDR3 has 15 residues. V lost 2 bases and J lost 7, with 12 bases in between. Here the CDR3 reads CASSLSYRENSPLHF. The DNA for the CDR3 is TGTGCCAGCAGTTTATCTTACAGGGAGAATTCACCCCTCCACTTT.

There are many counts of this clonotype. This rearrangement joins TRBV12-3 or TRBV12-4 to TRBJ1-1; D unclear. With 3 bases removed from V and 1 base from J, the gap between germline ends came to 6 bases. The CDR3 extends over 13 amino acids. The CDR3 DNA reads TGTGCCAGCAGTTTGATGAGGAACACTGAAGCTTTCTTT. This codes for CASSLMRNTEAFF.

This clonotype was recorded a few times. This chain joins TRBV21-1 and TRBJ1-4. TRBV21-1 is annotated as a pseudogene. The CDR3 runs 13 residues. This CDR3 reads CASSKGQNEKLFF. Written as DNA, the CDR3 is TGTGCCAGCAGCAAAGGGCAGAATGAAAAACTGTTTTTT.

On this clonotype: This may be a read error, as it is one base from a much larger clone. The V call is TRBV7-3, the J call TRBJ1-1, with D perhaps TRBD1 (5 bases). The CDR3 runs 13 residues. Germline CDR1 is SGHTA and CDR2 is FQGTGA. Deletions cut 2 bases from V and 7 bases from J, with 11 bases between. CDR3 coding DNA: TGTGCCAGCAGCTTACAGGGCCCCATTGAAGCTTTCTTT. Translation gives CASSLQGPIEAFF.

A few counts support this clonotype. The chain carries TRBV20-1 and TRBJ2-7; TRBD1 is a possible D gene (5 bases). V lost 7 bases and J 0 bases, leaving 13 bases between the germline ends. The CDR3 covers 13 residues. CDR1 is DFQATT, CDR2 SNEGSKA, per germline (reference sequence). CDR3 nucleotide sequence: TGCAGTGTCACAGGCGCCCGCTCCTACGAGCAGTACTTC. As protein: CSVTGARSYEQYF.